This note documents a single T cell receptor (beta chain) sequence. This record belongs to a study of blood T cell repertoires in COVID-19. The ends lost 6 bases at V and 1 base at J; junction bases unmatched: 17. In germline, CDR1 is MNHNY, CDR2 SVGAGI (reference sequence). The length of the CDR3 is 19 residues. Data came from immunoSEQ multiplex PCR; TCRdb stores just in-frame clones and leaves some out. The table lists over 150,000 clones, approximately 90% of them singletons. This sequence joins TRBV6-6 and TRBJ2-4, with TRBD1 matching over 8 bases. The receptor was isolated from a man younger than 30 with acute or convalescent COVID-19. Sequencing was done on a sample of peripheral blood. CDR3 coding DNA: TGTGCCAGCAGCTACGGTAGGACAGGGAGTCCGGGTGCCAAAAACATTCAGTACTTC. This codes for CASSYGRTGSPGAKNIQYF.